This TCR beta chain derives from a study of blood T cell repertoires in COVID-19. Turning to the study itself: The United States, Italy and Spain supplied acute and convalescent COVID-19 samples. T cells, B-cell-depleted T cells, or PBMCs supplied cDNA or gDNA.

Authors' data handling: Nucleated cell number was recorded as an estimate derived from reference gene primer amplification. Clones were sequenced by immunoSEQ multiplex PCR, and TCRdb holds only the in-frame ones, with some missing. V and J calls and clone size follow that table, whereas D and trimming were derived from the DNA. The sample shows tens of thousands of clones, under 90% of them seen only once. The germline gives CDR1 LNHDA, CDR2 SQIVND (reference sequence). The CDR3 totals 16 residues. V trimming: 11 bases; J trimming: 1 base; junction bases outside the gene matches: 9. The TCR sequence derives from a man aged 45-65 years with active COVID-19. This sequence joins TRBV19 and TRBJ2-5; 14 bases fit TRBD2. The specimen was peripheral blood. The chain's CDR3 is CASTSGRAESQETQYF. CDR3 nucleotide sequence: TGTGCCTCGACTAGCGGGAGGGCCGAGAGCCAAGAGACCCAGTACTTC.